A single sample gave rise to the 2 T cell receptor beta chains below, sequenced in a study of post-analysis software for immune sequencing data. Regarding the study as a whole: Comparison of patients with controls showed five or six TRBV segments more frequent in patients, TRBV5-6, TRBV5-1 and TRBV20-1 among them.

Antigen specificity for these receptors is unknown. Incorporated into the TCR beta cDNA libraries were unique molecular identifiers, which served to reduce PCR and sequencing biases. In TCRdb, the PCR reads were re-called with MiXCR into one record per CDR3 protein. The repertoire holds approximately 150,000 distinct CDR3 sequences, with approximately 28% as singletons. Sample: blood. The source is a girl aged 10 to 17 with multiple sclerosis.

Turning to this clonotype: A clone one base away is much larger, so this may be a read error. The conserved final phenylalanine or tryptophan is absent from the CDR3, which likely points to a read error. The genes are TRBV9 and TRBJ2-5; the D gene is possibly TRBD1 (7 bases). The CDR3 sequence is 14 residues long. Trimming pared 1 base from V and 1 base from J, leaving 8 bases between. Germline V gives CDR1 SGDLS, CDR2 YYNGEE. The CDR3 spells CASSVQGGQETQYV. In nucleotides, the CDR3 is TGTGCCAGCAGCGTACAGGGGGGCCAAGAGACCCAGTACGTC.

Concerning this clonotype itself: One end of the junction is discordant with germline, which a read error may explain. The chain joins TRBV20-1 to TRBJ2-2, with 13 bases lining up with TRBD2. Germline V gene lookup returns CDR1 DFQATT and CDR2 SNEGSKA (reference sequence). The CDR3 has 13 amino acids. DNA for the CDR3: TGCAGTGCTGGACTAGCGGGAGCCGGGGAGCGGTTTTTT. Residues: CSAGLAGAGERFF.